This T cell receptor (beta chain) was found in a study of blood T cell repertoires in COVID-19. Study overall: Donors in the United States, Italy and Spain gave samples during acute or convalescent COVID-19. Nucleic acid was either cDNA or gDNA, and it came from T cells, B-cell-depleted T cells, or PBMCs.

Here immunoSEQ multiplex PCR was the method, and the copy in TCRdb shows in-frame clones only, minus some. In the table there are around 60,000 clones, approximately 80% of which are singletons. Sequencing input: peripheral blood. This TCR derives from a man between 60 and 70 years old with acute or convalescent COVID-19.

The CDR3 is CAISPNRGRVGTEAFF. The CDR3 nucleotides are TGTGCCATCAGTCCTAACAGGGGGCGGGTTGGAACTGAAGCTTTCTTT. This chain uses TRBV10-3 with TRBJ1-1; 9 nucleotides match TRBD1. This CDR3 comprises 16 residues. Germline V lookup: CDR1 ENHRY, CDR2 SYGVKD. Trimming cost V 5 bases and J 5 bases; bases outside gene matches: 12.